A single sample gave rise to the 29 T cell receptor beta chains below, sequenced in a study of cytomegalovirus exposure and HLA in healthy donors. The primer mix had 60 Vbeta and 13 Jbeta primers. Measured with immunoSEQ multiplex PCR; TCRdb has only the in-frame clones, and not every one. The sample carries under 200,000 clones, approximately 84% recorded once. The sample was PBMCs. Receptors were obtained from a boy younger than 10 in good health and CMV-seronegative.

J is TRBJ2-1 and V is TRBV9, with D unclear. This CDR3 comprises 15 residues. Looked up from germline, CDR1 is SGDLS and CDR2 is YYNGEE. Trimming removed 4 bases at V and 3 bases at J, with 14 bases between. The DNA for the CDR3 is TGTGCCAGCAGCACAAGTCCCCACAGCTACAATGAGCAGTTCTTC. Protein product: CASSTSPHSYNEQFF.

J is TRBJ1-5 and V is TRBV19; D perhaps matches TRBD1 (5 bases). The CDR3 sequence is 16 residues long. V was cut by 3 bases and J by 0 bases, with 12 bases left in between. CDR1 LNHDA and CDR2 SQIVND come from the germline V gene (reference sequence). The CDR3 region is CASSIRGAYSNQPQHF. The CDR3 DNA reads as TGTGCCAGTAGTATCCGCGGGGCCTATAGCAATCAGCCCCAGCATTTT. Filled out from reference TRBV19 and TRBJ1-5, the complete variable domain reads DGGITQSPKYLFRKEGQNVTLSCEQNLNHDAMYWYRQDPGQGLRLIYYSQIVNDFQKGDIAEGYSVSREKKESFPLTVTSAQKNPTAFYLCASSIRGAYSNQPQHFGDGTRLSIL.

This chain joins TRBV6-1 and TRBJ1-2; perhaps TRBD1 as D (6 bases). CDR1 is MNHNS and CDR2 is SASEGT in the germline V gene. The length of the CDR3 is 18 residues. The ends were cut back, 0 bases at V and 1 base at J, with 18 bases in the middle. CDR3 amino acids: CASSEAPRQATFNYGYTF. The CDR3 region has the DNA TGTGCCAGCAGTGAAGCGCCGAGACAGGCCACGTTTAACTATGGCTACACCTTC.

V usage is TRBV4-2 and J usage is TRBJ2-3; D may be TRBD2 (5 bases). This CDR3 spans 16 amino acids. Germline V gives CDR1 LGHNA, CDR2 YNFKEQ. V lost 5 bases and J 1 base, leaving 16 bases between the germline ends. The CDR3 loop reads CASSTGLSEGTDTQYF. CDR3 nucleotide sequence: TGTGCCAGCAGCACTGGACTTTCCGAGGGCACAGATACGCAGTATTTT.

The genes are TRBV2 and TRBJ1-5, with D maybe TRBD1 (6 bases). V lost 3 bases to trimming and J lost 1 base, with 10 bases between them. Germline values: CDR1 SNHLY, CDR2 FYNNEI. CDR3 length: 15 amino acids. The CDR3 protein is CASSDETGSNQPQHF. CDR3 sequence (DNA): TGTGCCAGCAGTGATGAAACAGGGAGCAATCAGCCCCAGCATTTT.

This chain joins TRBV25-1 and TRBJ2-1; weak D call: TRBD1 (6 bases). The CDR3 loop spans 18 amino acids. Trimming cost V 4 bases and J 0 bases, with 19 bases left between them. The V gene's germline CDR1 is MGHDK and CDR2 SYGVNS. CDR3 sequence (DNA): TGTGCCAGCAGTGGAATCGCTGGGACAACGAGCTCCTACAATGAGCAGTTCTTC. This codes for CASSGIAGTTSSYNEQFF.

This clone showed up just once. The V and J genes are TRBV5-4 and TRBJ2-1; a weak D match, TRBD1 (6 bases). CDR1 SGHNT and CDR2 YYREEE come from the germline V gene (reference sequence). The germline V and J ends were trimmed by 4 bases and 7 bases, with 9 bases remaining between them. This CDR3 is 12 amino acids long. CDR3 sequence reads: CASSPDRNEQFF. DNA of the CDR3: TGTGCCAGCAGCCCCGACAGGAATGAGCAGTTCTTC.

This clone has just a few counts. This chain connects TRBV6-6 to TRBJ1-4; D is uncertain. The CDR3 has 11 residues. V lost 10 bases, J lost 8 bases, and 11 bases lay in between. In germline, CDR1 is MNHNY, CDR2 SVGAGI (reference sequence). The CDR3 reads CATPEGEKLFF. As DNA, the CDR3 is TGTGCCACCCCCGAGGGAGAAAAACTGTTTTTT.

This clone showed up just once. The gene calls are TRBV9 and TRBJ2-5; TRBD1 aligns across 7 bases. Germline loops: CDR1 SGDLS, CDR2 YYNGEE. The V segment lost 0 bases and the J segment 2 bases; nucleotides outside the gene matches: 4. CDR3 length equals 15 residues. CDR3 in amino acids: CASSVGTGQQETQYF. The CDR3, as DNA: TGTGCCAGCAGCGTAGGTACGGGACAGCAAGAGACCCAGTACTTC.

The genes are TRBV28 and TRBJ1-5; maybe TRBD1 (6 bases). V was pared by 3 bases and J by 4 bases, with 16 bases between. The germline CDR1 and CDR2 sequences are MDHEN and SYDVKM. There are 16 residues in the CDR3. The DNA of the CDR3 is TGTGCCAGCAGTTTTCAATTCAGGGGTGGAAATCAGCCCCAGCATTTT. This sequence encodes CASSFQFRGGNQPQHF. The full variable domain, with the rest looked up from reference TRBV28 and TRBJ1-5, is DVKVTQSSRYLVKRTGEKVFLECVQDMDHENMFWYRQDPGLGLRLIYFSYDVKMKEKGDIPEGYSVSREKKERFSLILESASTNQTSMYLCASSFQFRGGNQPQHFGDGTRLSIL.

The CDR3 reads CASETDTQYF. CDR3 nucleotide sequence: TGTGCCAGCGAGACAGATACGCAGTATTTT. The chain combines TRBV2 with TRBJ2-3, with D unresolved. V lost 8 bases to trimming and J lost 3 bases, with 3 bases between them. The CDR3 runs 10 residues. Germline V CDR1 and CDR2: SNHLY, FYNNEI.

The V gene is TRBV15, the J gene TRBJ1-1; no definite D call. Trimming removed 4 bases at V and 2 bases at J, with 8 bases between. Germline lookup yields CDR1 LNHNV and CDR2 YYDKDF (reference sequence). The length of the CDR3 is 13 residues. The CDR3 bases are TGTGCCACCAGCACAGATGTAAACACTGAAGCTTTCTTT. It translates to CATSTDVNTEAFF.

The chain combines TRBV4-1 with TRBJ2-3, with 10 bases fitting TRBD2. Germline V gene lookup returns CDR1 MGHRA and CDR2 YSYEKL. This CDR3 is built from 15 residues. V lost 3 bases to trimming and J lost 3 bases; unmatched junction nucleotides: 3. The CDR3 sequence: CASSQIAGGTDTQYF. The CDR3 DNA is TGCGCCAGCAGCCAGATAGCGGGAGGAACAGATACGCAGTATTTT.

This clone was observed a handful of times. V usage is TRBV6-5 and J usage is TRBJ1-5; D is ambiguous. In germline, CDR1 is MNHEY, CDR2 SVGAGI. The V end lost 4 bases, the J end lost 6 bases, and 16 bases lay between the germline ends. This CDR3 is 15 amino acids long. The CDR3 loop reads CASSSGLARSQPQHF. The CDR3 DNA sequence: TGTGCCAGCAGTTCTGGACTGGCTCGTTCTCAGCCCCAGCATTTT.

The gene calls are TRBV5-1 and TRBJ2-5, with TRBD1 matching over 7 bases. CDR3 length equals 15 residues. Losses at the gene ends were 2 bases for V and 5 bases for J; bases not matched to a gene: 9. Germline CDR1 is SGHRS and CDR2 is YFSETQ. The CDR3 region is CASSFSYRGRETQYF. The CDR3, as DNA: TGCGCCAGCAGCTTTTCATACAGGGGCCGGGAGACCCAGTACTTC.

The gene calls are TRBV5-1 and TRBJ1-2; 7 bases fit TRBD1. The germline V gene encodes CDR1 SGHRS and CDR2 YFSETQ. V trimming: 4 bases; J trimming: 3 bases; junction bases outside the gene matches: 12. CDR3 length: 16 residues. DNA of the CDR3: TGCGCCAGCAGCGGAACCGGGACAGCGAGGGACTATGGCTACACCTTC. Amino acid sequence: CASSGTGTARDYGYTF.

V gene TRBV6-5 combines with J gene TRBJ2-1; 8 bases line up with TRBD2. The CDR3 loop spans 15 amino acids. Germline loops: CDR1 MNHEY, CDR2 SVGAGI. The junction had 10 bases not matched to a gene; V was cut back by 5 bases and J by 7 bases. The CDR3 DNA sequence: TGTGCCAGCAGTCCAAGCGGGAGCGGTCAGAATGAGCAGTTCTTC. Translated, it gives CASSPSGSGQNEQFF.

DNA of the CDR3: TGTGCCAGCAGTTCCCAACTCCGACAGGGGCGGGCGGACGAGCAGTACTTC. This codes for CASSSQLRQGRADEQYF. The chain carries TRBV28 and TRBJ2-7, with 8 nucleotides matching TRBD1. The ends lost 4 bases at V and 5 bases at J; junction bases unmatched: 16. This CDR3 contains 17 residues. From germline, CDR1 is MDHEN and CDR2 SYDVKM.

The V gene is TRBV28, the J gene TRBJ1-6; TRBD1 matches at 9 bases. CDR1 is MDHEN and CDR2 is SYDVKM in the germline V gene. With V trimmed by 2 bases and J by 6 bases, 2 bases remained unmatched. The CDR3 length is 15 residues. The DNA of the CDR3 is TGTGCCAGCAGTTTAAGGGACAGGGCTAATTCACCCCTCCACTTT. This gives the protein CASSLRDRANSPLHF.

The V call is TRBV14, the J call TRBJ1-1; D call uncertain. CDR1 is SGHDN, CDR2 FVKESK, per germline. Trimming left V 3 bases short and J 3 bases short, with 11 bases between. There are 14 residues in the CDR3. CDR3 DNA sequence: TGTGCCAGCAGCCATTATTTCGGTGACACTGAAGCTTTCTTT. Protein: CASSHYFGDTEAFF.

V gene TRBV5-6 combines with J gene TRBJ2-1; 10 positions match TRBD2. Per germline, CDR1 SGHDT and CDR2 YYEEEE. This CDR3 spans 15 amino acids. J gave up 7 bases and V 0 bases, and 4 bases lay outside the gene matches. The CDR3 region is CASSLVAGGGNEQFF. CDR3 bases: TGTGCCAGCAGCTTGGTAGCGGGAGGTGGGAATGAGCAGTTCTTC.

The chain employs TRBV5-1 and TRBJ2-7; D perhaps matches TRBD2 (5 bases). V was trimmed by 0 bases and J by 0 bases, leaving 10 bases between them. CDR1 is SGHRS, CDR2 YFSETQ, per germline. The CDR3 runs to 15 residues. CDR3: CASSLGGFSSYEQYF. Written as DNA, the CDR3 is TGCGCCAGCAGCTTGGGCGGGTTTAGCTCCTACGAGCAGTACTTC.

This chain uses TRBV25-1 with TRBJ1-1, with a tentative D call TRBD1 (6 bases). CDR3 length equals 12 residues. Trimming cost V 6 bases and J 11 bases, with 16 bases left between them. Germline V lookup: CDR1 MGHDK, CDR2 SYGVNS. The CDR3 is CASRTQGIGAFF. The CDR3 DNA is TGTGCCAGCAGGACTCAGGGGATAGGGGCTTTCTTT.

This clone is a singleton in its sample. The rearrangement links TRBV5-6 to TRBJ1-4, with 9 bases fitting TRBD1. The CDR3 loop spans 18 amino acids. J lost 7 bases, V lost 3 bases, and 16 bases had no gene match. Germline V gives CDR1 SGHDT, CDR2 YYEEEE. The CDR3 DNA follows: TGTGCCAGCAGCTGGATGGGACAGGGCCGGGGTAGAGGTGAAAAACTGTTTTTT. Translation: CASSWMGQGRGRGEKLFF. The full variable domain, completed using reference TRBV5-6 and TRBJ1-4, is DAGVTQSPTHLIKTRGQQVTLRCSPKSGHDTVSWYQQALGQGPQFIFQYYEEEERQRGNFPDRFSGHQFPNYSSELNVNALLLGDSALYLCASSWMGQGRGRGEKLFFGSGTQLSVL.

V is TRBV30 and J is TRBJ2-7; 10 bases are a match to TRBD1. With 1 base clipped from V and 5 bases from J, the junction kept 11 bases outside the gene matches. This CDR3 region has 16 residues. Germline V gene sequence: CDR1 GTSNPN, CDR2 SVGIG (reference sequence). CDR3 in DNA: TGTGCCTGGAGTGGTCCCGACGACAGGGGGCGGCACGAGCAGTACTTC. This codes for CAWSGPDDRGRHEQYF.

The genes are TRBV7-9 and TRBJ1-2; possibly TRBD1 for D (6 bases). The CDR3 sequence is 14 residues long. Trimming took off 5 bases at V and 4 bases at J, with 14 bases between the two ends. Germline-derived CDR1 and CDR2 are SEHNR and FQNEAQ (reference sequence). CDR3 amino acids: CASSARQVSYGYTF. The CDR3 DNA reads as TGTGCCAGCAGCGCGCGACAGGTTTCCTATGGCTACACCTTC.

The genes are TRBV28 and TRBJ2-1, with D unresolved. This CDR3 is built from 11 residues. Germline V gene sequence: CDR1 MDHEN, CDR2 SYDVKM. The germline V and J ends were trimmed by 4 bases and 4 bases, with 2 bases remaining between them. The CDR3: CASSSYNEQFF. The CDR3 coding sequence is TGTGCCAGCAGTTCTTACAATGAGCAGTTCTTC.

This rearrangement joins TRBV6-5 to TRBJ2-7, with 10 bases that match TRBD1. The V and J ends lost 6 bases and 2 bases, in that order; junction bases with no gene match: 7. Germline CDR1 MNHEY, CDR2 SVGAGI. This CDR3 region has 15 residues. The CDR3 is CASSAGTGAPYEQYF. CDR3 coding DNA: TGTGCCAGCAGCGCCGGGACAGGGGCTCCCTACGAGCAGTACTTC.

CDR3 in amino acids: CASSVELGPTYNEQFF. The CDR3 DNA reads as TGTGCCAGCAGCGTAGAGTTGGGCCCGACCTACAATGAGCAGTTCTTC. This chain uses TRBV9 with TRBJ2-1; D not resolved. This CDR3 region has 16 residues. Germline V gives CDR1 SGDLS, CDR2 YYNGEE. The V end lost 0 bases, the J end lost 2 bases, and 12 bases lay between the germline ends.